Presented here are 3 T cell receptor beta chains from one specimen sequenced in a study of control samples from healthy donors and cancer patients. Sequencing was performed with immunoSEQ multiplex PCR; in TCRdb, only in-frame clones are kept and a portion is missing. The sample yields more than 95,000 clones, over 90% seen once. Specimen: blood. The origin of the receptors is a young man in good health.

The chain links TRBV19 to TRBJ1-4, with 12 bases identical to TRBD1. The CDR3 extends over 13 amino acids. V shed 11 bases, J shed 11 bases, and the junction held 9 bases outside the gene matches. Germline V lookup: CDR1 LNHDA, CDR2 SQIVND (reference sequence). The CDR3 DNA reads as TGTGCCTGCGGGGGACAGGGGGCAAGGAAACTGTTTTTT. Residues: CACGGQGARKLFF.

CDR3 in amino acids: CATSDQLAASTDTQYF. CDR3 DNA: TGTGCCACCAGTGACCAACTAGCGGCTAGCACAGATACGCAGTATTTT. The V call is TRBV24-1, the J call TRBJ2-3, with 8 positions matching TRBD2. CDR1 is KGHDR and CDR2 is SFDVKD in the germline V gene. This CDR3 contains 16 residues. V dropped 4 bases and J dropped 0; count of bases not matched to a gene: 5.

The chain combines TRBV29-1 with TRBJ1-3; 7 nucleotides match TRBD1. This CDR3 region has 12 residues. In germline, CDR1 is SQVTM, CDR2 ANQGSEA. J gave up 3 bases and V 8 bases, and 4 bases lay outside the gene matches. CDR3 nucleotide sequence: TGCAGCTTCCGGGACAGTGGAAACACCATATATTTT. Encoded protein: CSFRDSGNTIYF.